The entry that follows covers one T cell receptor (beta chain) sequence. Its target is not known. The time point was: baseline, week 1 (first vaccination visit). Treatment here: pre-vaccination baseline after standard-of-care therapy. Donors harbored newly found WHO grade 3 or 4 IDH1-mutant, ATRX-lost astrocytomas. The method was immunoSEQ multiplex PCR; TCRdb's version includes in-frame clones alone and lacks a portion of them. The data show approximately 54,000 clones, with around 80% seen just once and around 18% held by the top ten. Germline CDR1 SGHTA, CDR2 FQGNSA. V was shortened by 6 bases and J by 4 bases, with 16 bases between the two germline ends. This CDR3 has 15 residues. The sample belongs to a study of a mutant IDH1 vaccine in newly diagnosed glioma. Whole-study findings and limits: Patients mounted vaccine-induced immune responses in approximately 93% of cases.

The sequence was obtained from a man between 18 and 29 years old with glioma. The starting material was PBMCs, obtained from a glioma patient treated with radiotherapy, temozolomide or both. This chain links TRBV7-2 with TRBJ1-3; weak D call: TRBD1 (5 bases). The CDR3 sequence is CASRTDGTAGNTIYF. The DNA of the CDR3 is TGTGCCAGCAGGACCGACGGGACCGCAGGAAACACCATATATTTT.